Listed here are 8 T cell receptor beta chains from one sample, sequenced in a study of blood T cell repertoires in COVID-19. Assay: immunoSEQ multiplex PCR; the TCRdb copy retains only in-frame clones and omits some. The data contain a few hundred thousand clones, about 88% of them seen just once; the ten biggest clones take up about 1.5%. Sequencing used PBMCs or T cells enriched from blood (not recorded which). The source of these receptors is a woman younger than 30 who had been exposed to COVID-19.

The chain is built from TRBV6-4 and TRBJ2-2, with 8 bases that match TRBD1. The germline V gene has CDR1 MRHNA and CDR2 SNTAGT. V gave up 6 bases and J gave up 0 bases; unmatched junction bases: 3. There are 15 residues in the CDR3. CDR3: CASSLTGANTGELFF. The CDR3 DNA is TGTGCCAGCAGCCTGACAGGGGCGAACACCGGGGAGCTGTTTTTT.

The rearrangement links TRBV7-9 to TRBJ2-1; possible D gene TRBD2, 5 bases. The V gene's germline CDR1 is SEHNR and CDR2 FQNEAQ (reference sequence). V was pared by 5 bases and J by 4 bases, with 15 bases between. The CDR3 spans 15 residues. This CDR3 is CASSQPRTGYNEQFF. Here the CDR3 DNA reads TGTGCCAGCAGCCAACCCAGGACGGGATACAATGAGCAGTTCTTC.

The chain uses TRBV9 and TRBJ2-7; D call uncertain. The V gene's germline CDR1 is SGDLS and CDR2 YYNGEE. This CDR3 has 15 residues. With 0 bases removed from V and 3 bases from J, the gap between germline ends came to 13 bases. CDR3 DNA: TGTGCCAGCAGCGTAGGGGTACAGAAAAACTACGAGCAGTACTTC. Translation: CASSVGVQKNYEQYF.

The chain combines TRBV5-5 with TRBJ1-4; a weak D match, TRBD1 (6 bases). With 0 bases removed from V and 7 bases from J, the gap between germline ends came to 16 bases. The length of the CDR3 is 16 residues. Germline V lookup: CDR1 SGHKS, CDR2 YYEKEE (reference sequence). CDR3 bases: TGTGCCAGCAGCTTGGCCGGGGGGGCGAGTAGTGAAAAACTGTTTTTT. This translates into CASSLAGGASSEKLFF. The full variable domain, completed using reference TRBV5-5 and TRBJ1-4, is DAGVTQSPTHLIKTRGQQVTLRCSPISGHKSVSWYQQVLGQGPQFIFQYYEKEERGRGNFPDRFSARQFPNYSSELNVNALLLGDSALYLCASSLAGGASSEKLFFGSGTQLSVL.

The chain has TRBV3-1 (or the pseudogene TRBV3-2) and TRBJ2-5; 7 bases match TRBD2. The trim removed 0 bases at V and 5 bases at J, leaving 12 bases unmatched. Germline CDR1 is LGHDT and CDR2 is YNNKEL (reference sequence). The CDR3 covers 17 residues. CDR3 protein: CASSQDRGRDLGETQYF. The CDR3, as DNA: TGTGCCAGCAGCCAAGATCGGGGGAGGGATCTGGGGGAGACCCAGTACTTC.

The DNA for the CDR3 is TGTGCCAGTAGTTTAACAGGGGGCGGCACTGAAGCTTTCTTT. Its protein product is CASSLTGGGTEAFF. The chain is built from TRBV19 and TRBJ1-1; TRBD1 agrees at 9 bases. The CDR3 extends over 14 amino acids. The germline gives CDR1 LNHDA, CDR2 SQIVND (reference sequence). After removal of 5 bases from V and 4 bases from J, the junction contained 5 bases not matched to a gene.

The CDR3 here is CASSLSRGVFYEQYF. CDR3 in DNA: TGTGCCAGCAGCCTATCCCGGGGAGTCTTCTACGAGCAGTACTTC. The V call is TRBV7-6, the J call TRBJ2-7, with D possibly matching TRBD2 (5 bases). There are 15 residues in the CDR3. Germline CDR1 reads SGHVS; CDR2 reads FNYEAQ. The V and J ends lost 5 bases and 3 bases respectively, with 17 bases between them.

The chain recombines TRBV7-9 with TRBJ2-7; 10 bases are shared with TRBD2. The CDR3 is 18 residues long. After removal of 2 bases from V and 2 bases from J, the junction contained 12 bases not matched to a gene. In germline, CDR1 is SEHNR, CDR2 FQNEAQ (reference sequence). In DNA, the CDR3 is TGTGCCAGCAGCTTAAGTAGCGGGGGGAGCCTCGATACCTACGAGCAGTACTTC. This codes for CASSLSSGGSLDTYEQYF.